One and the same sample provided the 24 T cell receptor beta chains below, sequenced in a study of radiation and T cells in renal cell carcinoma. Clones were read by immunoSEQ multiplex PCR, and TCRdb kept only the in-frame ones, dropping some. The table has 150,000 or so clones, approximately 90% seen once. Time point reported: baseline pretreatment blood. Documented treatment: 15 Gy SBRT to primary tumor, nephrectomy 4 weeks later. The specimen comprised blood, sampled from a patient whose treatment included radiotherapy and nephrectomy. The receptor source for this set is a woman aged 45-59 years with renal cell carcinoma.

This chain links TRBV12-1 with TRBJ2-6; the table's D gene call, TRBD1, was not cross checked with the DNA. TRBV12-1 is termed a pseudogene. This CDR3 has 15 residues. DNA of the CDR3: TGTGCCAGCAGCATAGGACAAAGTCGGGCCAACGTCCTGACTTTC. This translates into CASSIGQSRANVLTF.

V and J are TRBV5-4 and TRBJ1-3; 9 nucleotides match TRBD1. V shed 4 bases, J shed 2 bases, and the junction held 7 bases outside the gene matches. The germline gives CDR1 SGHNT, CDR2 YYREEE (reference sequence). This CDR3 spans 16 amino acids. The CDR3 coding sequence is TGTGCCAGCAGCCCAGTCGGGACAGGGACTGGAAACACCATATATTTT. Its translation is CASSPVGTGTGNTIYF.

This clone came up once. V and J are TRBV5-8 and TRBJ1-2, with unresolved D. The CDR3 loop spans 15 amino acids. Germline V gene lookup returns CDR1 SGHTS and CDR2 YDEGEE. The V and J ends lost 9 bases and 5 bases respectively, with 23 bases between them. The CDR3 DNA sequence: TGTGCCACCAGAGTTGAGGTGGGAGGGATATATGGCTACACCTTC. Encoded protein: CATRVEVGGIYGYTF.

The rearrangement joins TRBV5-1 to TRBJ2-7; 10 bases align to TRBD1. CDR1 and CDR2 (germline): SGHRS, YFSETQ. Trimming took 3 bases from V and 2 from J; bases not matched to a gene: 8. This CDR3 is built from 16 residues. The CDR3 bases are TGCGCCAGCAGCTCTCTTAGGGACAGGGGACCCTACGAGCAGTACTTC. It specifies CASSSLRDRGPYEQYF.

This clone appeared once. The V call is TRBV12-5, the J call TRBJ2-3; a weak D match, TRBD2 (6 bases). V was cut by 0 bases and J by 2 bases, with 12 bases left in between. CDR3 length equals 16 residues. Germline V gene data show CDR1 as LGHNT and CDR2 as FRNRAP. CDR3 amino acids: CASGLVRTTYTDTQYF. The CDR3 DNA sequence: TGTGCTAGTGGTTTGGTAAGGACTACCTACACAGATACGCAGTATTTT.

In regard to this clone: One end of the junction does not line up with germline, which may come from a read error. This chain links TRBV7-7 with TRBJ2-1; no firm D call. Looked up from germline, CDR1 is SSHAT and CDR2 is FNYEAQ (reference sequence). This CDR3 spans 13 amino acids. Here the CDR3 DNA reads TGTGCTAGCAGCTTAGGTCGGAACAATGAGCAGTTCTTC. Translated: CASSLGRNNEQFF.

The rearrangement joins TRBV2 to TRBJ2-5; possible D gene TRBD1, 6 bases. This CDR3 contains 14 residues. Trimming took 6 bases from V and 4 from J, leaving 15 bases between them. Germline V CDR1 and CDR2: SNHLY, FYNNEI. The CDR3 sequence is CASSTNRAVETQYF. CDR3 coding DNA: TGTGCCAGCAGCACTAACAGGGCCGTAGAGACCCAGTACTTC. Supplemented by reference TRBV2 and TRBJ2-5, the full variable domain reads EPEVTQTPSHQVTQMGQEVILRCVPISNHLYFYWYRQILGQKVEFLVSFYNNEISEKSEIFDDQFSVERPDGSNFTLKIRSTKLEDSAMYFCASSTNRAVETQYFGPGTRLLVL.

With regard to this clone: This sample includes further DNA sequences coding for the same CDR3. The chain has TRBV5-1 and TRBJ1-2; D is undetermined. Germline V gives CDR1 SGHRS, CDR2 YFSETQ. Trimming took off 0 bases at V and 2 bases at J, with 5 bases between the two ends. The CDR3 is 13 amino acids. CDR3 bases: TGCGCCAGCAGCTTGGGGCAGAACTATGGCTACACCTTC. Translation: CASSLGQNYGYTF.

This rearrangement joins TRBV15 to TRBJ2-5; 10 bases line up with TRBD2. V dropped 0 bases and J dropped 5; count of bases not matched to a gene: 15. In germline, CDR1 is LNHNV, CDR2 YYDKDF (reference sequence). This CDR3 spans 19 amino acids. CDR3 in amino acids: CATSRDFASGGGGSETQYF. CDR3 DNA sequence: TGTGCCACCAGCAGAGATTTTGCTAGCGGGGGCGGTGGAAGTGAGACCCAGTACTTC. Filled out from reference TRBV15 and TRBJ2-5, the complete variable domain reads DAMVIQNPRYQVTQFGKPVTLSCSQTLNHNVMYWYQQKSSQAPKLLFHYYDKDFNNEADTPDNFQSRRPNTSFCFLDIRSPGLGDTAMYLCATSRDFASGGGGSETQYFGPGTRLLVL.

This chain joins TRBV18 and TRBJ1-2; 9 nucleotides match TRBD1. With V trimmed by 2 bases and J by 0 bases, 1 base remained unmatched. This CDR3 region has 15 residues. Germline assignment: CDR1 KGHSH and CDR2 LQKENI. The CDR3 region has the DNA TGTGCCAGCTCACCAGGGACAGGGCCTAACTATGGCTACACCTTC. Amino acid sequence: CASSPGTGPNYGYTF. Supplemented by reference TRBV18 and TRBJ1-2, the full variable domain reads NAGVMQNPRHLVRRRGQEARLRCSPMKGHSHVYWYRQLPEEGLKFMVYLQKENIIDESGMPKERFSAEFPKEGPSILRIQQVVRGDSAAYFCASSPGTGPNYGYTFGSGTRLTVV.

The CDR3 region is CASKSLIADTQYF. The CDR3 DNA reads TGTGCCAGTAAGTCACTCATCGCCGATACGCAGTATTTT. V is TRBV19 and J is TRBJ2-3; D remains ambiguous. CDR1 is LNHDA and CDR2 is SQIVND in the germline V gene (reference sequence). The CDR3 is 13 residues long. Trimming left V 7 bases short and J 6 bases short, with 14 bases between.

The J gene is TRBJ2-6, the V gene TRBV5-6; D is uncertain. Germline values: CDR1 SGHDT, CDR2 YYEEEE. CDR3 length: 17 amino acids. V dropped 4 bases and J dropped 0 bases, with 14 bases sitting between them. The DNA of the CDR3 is TGTGCCAGCAGCCCCGTGACGGTTTTCTCTGGGGCCAACGTCCTGACTTTC. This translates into CASSPVTVFSGANVLTF.

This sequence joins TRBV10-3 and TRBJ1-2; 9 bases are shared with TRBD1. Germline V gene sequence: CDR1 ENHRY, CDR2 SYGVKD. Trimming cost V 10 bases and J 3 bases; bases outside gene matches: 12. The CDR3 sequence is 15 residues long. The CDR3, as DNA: TGTGCCACCTGGGACAGGGTTGAGTCTTACTATGGCTACACCTTC. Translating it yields CATWDRVESYYGYTF.

In nucleotides, the CDR3 is TGCGCCAGCAGTGAGTCCGGAATCTATGGCTACACCTTC. It translates to CASSESGIYGYTF. The chain joins TRBV10-1 to TRBJ1-2; D gene ambiguous. V was pared by 0 bases and J by 4 bases, with 6 bases between. The CDR3 has 13 amino acids. Germline V gene sequence: CDR1 WNHNN, CDR2 SYGVQD (reference sequence).

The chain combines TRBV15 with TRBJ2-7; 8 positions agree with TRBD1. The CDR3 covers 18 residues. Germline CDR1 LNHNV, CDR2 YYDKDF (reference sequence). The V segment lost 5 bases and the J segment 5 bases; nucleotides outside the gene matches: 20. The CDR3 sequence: CATSLEMLSGRGQDEQYF. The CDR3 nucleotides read TGTGCCACCAGCTTAGAGATGCTTTCCGGCAGGGGGCAGGACGAGCAGTACTTC.

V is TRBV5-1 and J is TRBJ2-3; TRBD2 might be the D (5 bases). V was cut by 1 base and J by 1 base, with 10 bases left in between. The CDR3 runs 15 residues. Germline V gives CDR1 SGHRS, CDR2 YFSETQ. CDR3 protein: CASSLRGLRTDTQYF. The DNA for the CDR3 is TGCGCCAGCAGCTTGCGCGGGCTTCGCACAGATACGCAGTATTTT.

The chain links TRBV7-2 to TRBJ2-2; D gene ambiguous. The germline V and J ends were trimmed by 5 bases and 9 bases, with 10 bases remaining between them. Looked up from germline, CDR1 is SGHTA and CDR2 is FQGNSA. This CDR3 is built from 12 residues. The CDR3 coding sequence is TGTGCCAGCAGCCCTAGTCGGAGGGAGCTGTTTTTT. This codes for CASSPSRRELFF.

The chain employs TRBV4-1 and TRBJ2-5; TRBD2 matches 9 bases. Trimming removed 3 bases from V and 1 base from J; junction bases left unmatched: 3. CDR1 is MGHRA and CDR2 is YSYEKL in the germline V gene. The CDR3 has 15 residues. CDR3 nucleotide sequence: TGCGCCAGCAGCCATGGCGGGGGGGCCCAAGAGACCCAGTACTTC. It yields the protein CASSHGGGAQETQYF.

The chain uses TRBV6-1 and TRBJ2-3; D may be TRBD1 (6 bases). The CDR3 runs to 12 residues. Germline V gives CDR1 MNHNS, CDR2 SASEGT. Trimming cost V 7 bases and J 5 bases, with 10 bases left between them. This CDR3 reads CASNRVGDTQYF. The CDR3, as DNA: TGTGCCAGCAACAGGGTTGGAGATACGCAGTATTTT.

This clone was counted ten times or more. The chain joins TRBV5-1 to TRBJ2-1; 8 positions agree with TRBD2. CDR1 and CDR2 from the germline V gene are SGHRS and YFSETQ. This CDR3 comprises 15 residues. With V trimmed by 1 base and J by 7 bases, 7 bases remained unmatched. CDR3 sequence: CASSLLAGRTNEQFF. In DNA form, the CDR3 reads TGCGCCAGCAGCTTGTTAGCGGGGCGAACGAATGAGCAGTTCTTC.

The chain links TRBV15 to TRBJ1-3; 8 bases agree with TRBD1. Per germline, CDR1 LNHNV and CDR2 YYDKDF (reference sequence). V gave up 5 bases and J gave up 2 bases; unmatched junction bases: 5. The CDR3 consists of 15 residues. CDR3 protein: CATSRRGLTGNTIYF. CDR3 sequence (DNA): TGTGCCACCAGCCGCAGGGGGCTGACTGGAAACACCATATATTTT.

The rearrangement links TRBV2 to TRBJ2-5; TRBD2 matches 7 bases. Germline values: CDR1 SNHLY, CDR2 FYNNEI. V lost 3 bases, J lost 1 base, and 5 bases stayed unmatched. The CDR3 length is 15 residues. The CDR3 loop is CASSERAGSQETQYF. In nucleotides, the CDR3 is TGTGCCAGCAGTGAGCGAGCGGGGAGCCAAGAGACCCAGTACTTC.

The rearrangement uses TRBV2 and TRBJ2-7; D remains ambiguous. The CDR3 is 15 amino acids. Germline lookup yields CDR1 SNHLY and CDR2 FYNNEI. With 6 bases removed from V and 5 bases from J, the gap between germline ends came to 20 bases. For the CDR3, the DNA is TGTGCCAGCAGCGACCGGGCCTCAGCTGGTAACGAGCAGTACTTC. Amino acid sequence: CASSDRASAGNEQYF.

For the CDR3, the DNA is TGTGCCACCAGCAGAGAGGGAGGATATGGCTACACCTTC. Translation: CATSREGGYGYTF. The rearrangement links TRBV15 to TRBJ1-2; D is unresolved. Trimming pared 0 bases from V and 5 bases from J, leaving 7 bases between. The CDR3 runs to 13 residues. The germline gives CDR1 LNHNV, CDR2 YYDKDF (reference sequence).